Below are 24 T cell receptor beta chains sequenced from a single sample in a study of OX40 agonist ivuxolimab in advanced cancers. Clones were read by immunoSEQ multiplex PCR, and TCRdb kept only the in-frame ones, dropping some. The sample contains 45,000 to 60,000 clones, almost 90% of which appear only once. Source: CD4+ or CD8+ T cells sorted from blood, taken in a trial of the OX40 agonist ivuxolimab. The receptors come from an adult with an advanced solid tumor such as melanoma, head and neck, liver or kidney cancer.

V is TRBV5-1 and J is TRBJ2-1; 11 nucleotides match TRBD2. V dropped 4 bases and J dropped 0; count of bases not matched to a gene: 6. This CDR3 has 17 residues. CDR1 is SGHRS, CDR2 YFSETQ, per germline. Here the CDR3 reads CASSGSSGGSSYNEQFF. The DNA for the CDR3 is TGCGCCAGCAGCGGATCTAGCGGGGGGAGCTCCTACAATGAGCAGTTCTTC.

About this clone itself: Mismatch with germline at one junction end may stem from a read error. This chain uses TRBV5-4 with TRBJ2-7, with no clear D. This CDR3 has 15 residues. From germline, CDR1 is SGHNT and CDR2 YYREEE (reference sequence). The CDR3 DNA sequence: TGCGCCAGCAGCCCGGAGTCGGATCCCCGGGTTGAGCAGTACTTC. Translated, it gives CASSPESDPRVEQYF.

The J gene is TRBJ2-7, the V gene TRBV28; 7 bases line up with TRBD2. Per the germline V gene, CDR1 is MDHEN and CDR2 is SYDVKM. The CDR3 has 15 residues. V dropped 5 bases and J dropped 3; count of bases not matched to a gene: 10. The CDR3, as DNA: TGTGCCAGCAGTGGGTCAGGCGGGGGTTACTACGAGCAGTACTTC. Amino acid sequence: CASSGSGGGYYEQYF.

The chain recombines TRBV19 with TRBJ1-5; D call uncertain. CDR1 and CDR2 from the germline V gene are LNHDA and SQIVND (reference sequence). Trimming left V 4 bases short and J 3 bases short, with 7 bases between. The CDR3 covers 13 residues. The CDR3 loop reads CASSKVYNQPQHF. The CDR3, as DNA: TGTGCCAGTAGTAAGGTCTACAATCAGCCCCAGCATTTT.

V usage is TRBV5-1 and J usage is TRBJ2-3; TRBD2 matches 9 bases. The CDR3 runs 15 residues. The germline V gene has CDR1 SGHRS and CDR2 YFSETQ. Losses at the gene ends were 1 base for V and 3 bases for J; bases not matched to a gene: 3. CDR3 protein: CASSLISGSTDTQYF. Here the CDR3 DNA reads TGCGCCAGCAGCTTGATTAGCGGGAGTACAGATACGCAGTATTTT.

The genes are TRBV18 and TRBJ2-1; 11 bases agree with TRBD2. Trimming at V came to 3 bases and at J to 4 bases, leaving 8 bases not matched to a gene. Germline V CDR1 and CDR2: KGHSH, LQKENI. This CDR3 has 17 amino acids. CDR3 nucleotide sequence: TGTGCCAGCTCACCCGGACTAGCGGGTGGGGGATACAATGAGCAGTTCTTC. Encoded protein: CASSPGLAGGGYNEQFF.

The chain carries TRBV10-2 and TRBJ1-1; 8 nucleotides align to TRBD1. The CDR3 has 17 residues. Losses at the gene ends were 3 bases for V and 1 base for J; bases not matched to a gene: 10. Germline lookup yields CDR1 WSHSY and CDR2 SAAADI. As DNA, the CDR3 is TGCGCCAGCAGTGACGGCAGGGGGCAGGCGGGGAACACTGAAGCTTTCTTT. Translating it yields CASSDGRGQAGNTEAFF.

This clone has just a few counts. The chain carries TRBV7-9 and TRBJ2-7, with 12 positions matching TRBD2. Germline trimming cut 6 bases from V and 9 bases from J; bases unmatched to any gene: 15. The germline gives CDR1 SEHNR, CDR2 FQNEAQ (reference sequence). CDR3 length equals 16 residues. CDR3 coding DNA: TGTGCCAGCAGTTTTTTAACTAGCGGGAGGACTACGAGGCAGTACTTC. Translated: CASSFLTSGRTTRQYF. The whole variable domain, remainder taken from reference TRBV7-9 and TRBJ2-7, is DTGVSQNPRHKITKRGQNVTFRCDPISEHNRLYWYRQTLGQGPEFLTYFQNEAQLEKSRLLSDRFSAERPKGSFSTLEIQRTEQGDSAMYLCASSFLTSGRTTRQYFGPGTRLTVT.

The V gene is TRBV5-5, the J gene TRBJ2-3, with D maybe TRBD1 (5 bases). The germline V and J ends were trimmed by 0 bases and 1 base, with 15 bases remaining between them. Germline V gene sequence: CDR1 SGHKS, CDR2 YYEKEE (reference sequence). The CDR3 is 17 amino acids. The CDR3: CASSLVPGSLGTDTQYF. As DNA, the CDR3 is TGTGCCAGCAGCTTGGTGCCAGGGTCCTTGGGCACAGATACGCAGTATTTT.

This clone was seen more than once but under ten times. This chain links TRBV5-1 with TRBJ1-2; TRBD1 might be the D (5 bases). The CDR3 length is 15 residues. Germline-derived CDR1 and CDR2 are SGHRS and YFSETQ. V lost 0 bases and J lost 3, with 12 bases in between. The CDR3 sequence: CASSLGASGDYGYTF. In DNA form, the CDR3 reads TGCGCCAGCAGCTTGGGGGCCTCGGGGGACTATGGCTACACCTTC.

The chain has TRBV28 and TRBJ1-1; possible D gene TRBD1, 6 bases. V lost 3 bases, J lost 11 bases, and 13 bases lay in between. The CDR3 runs 12 residues. CDR1 and CDR2 (germline): MDHEN, SYDVKM. In DNA form, the CDR3 reads TGTGCCAGCAGTTTTGGGGGGGCCCGGGCTTTCTTT. Translated: CASSFGGARAFF. Complete variable domain (other parts from reference TRBV28 and TRBJ1-1): DVKVTQSSRYLVKRTGEKVFLECVQDMDHENMFWYRQDPGLGLRLIYFSYDVKMKEKGDIPEGYSVSREKKERFSLILESASTNQTSMYLCASSFGGARAFFGQGTRLTVV.

This rearrangement joins TRBV11-3 to TRBJ2-7; 7 bases agree with TRBD2. This CDR3 has 11 residues. V gave up 5 bases and J gave up 7 bases; unmatched junction bases: 2. CDR1 and CDR2 (germline): SGHNT, YENEEA. In DNA form, the CDR3 reads TGTGCCAGCAGCAACGGGGGGGAGCAGTACTTC. It translates to CASSNGGEQYF.

The CDR3: CATRGTPNEQFF. The CDR3 DNA reads as TGTGCCACCCGCGGGACTCCTAATGAGCAGTTCTTC. This chain connects TRBV28 to TRBJ2-1; the D gene is possibly TRBD2 (6 bases). From germline, CDR1 is MDHEN and CDR2 SYDVKM. The V and J ends lost 10 bases and 7 bases respectively, with 14 bases between them. The CDR3 runs to 12 residues.

This chain links TRBV7-3 with TRBJ1-1; TRBD1 is a possible D gene (6 bases). From germline, CDR1 is SGHTA and CDR2 FQGTGA. This CDR3 region has 14 residues. With 5 bases removed from V and 1 base from J, the gap between germline ends came to 11 bases. CDR3 sequence: CASSPQGTNTEAFF. In nucleotides, the CDR3 is TGTGCCAGCAGCCCGCAGGGGACGAACACTGAAGCTTTCTTT.

The chain has TRBV5-8 and TRBJ1-1; no clear D. The CDR3 loop spans 16 amino acids. The V gene lost 4 bases and the J gene lost 0 bases, with 16 bases spanning the gap. The germline gives CDR1 SGHTS, CDR2 YDEGEE. The CDR3 is CASSLRRNSLNTEAFF. CDR3 sequence (DNA): TGTGCCAGCAGCCTGCGCAGGAACAGCTTGAACACTGAAGCTTTCTTT.

The chain has TRBV2 and TRBJ1-2; TRBD1 might be the D (6 bases). This CDR3 has 13 residues. The V end lost 5 bases, the J end lost 6 bases, and 13 bases lay between the germline ends. Germline V CDR1 and CDR2: SNHLY, FYNNEI. The CDR3 bases are TGTGCCAGCAGTCCGACAGGAGATGATGGCTACACCTTC. Its protein is CASSPTGDDGYTF.

The V gene is TRBV20-1, the J gene TRBJ1-2; D unclear. The CDR3 spans 11 residues. With 1 base removed from V and 7 bases from J, the gap between germline ends came to 7 bases. Germline values: CDR1 DFQATT, CDR2 SNEGSKA (reference sequence). The CDR3 loop reads CSARGDAGYTF. In nucleotides, the CDR3 is TGCAGTGCTAGAGGTGATGCTGGCTACACCTTC.

This chain's CDR3 is CASSDREDQPQHF. The CDR3 DNA is TGTGCCAGCTCGGATCGGGAGGATCAGCCCCAGCATTTT. This chain links TRBV18 with TRBJ1-5; no clear D. This CDR3 is built from 13 residues. The V end lost 6 bases, the J end lost 5 bases, and 11 bases lay between the germline ends. Looked up from germline, CDR1 is KGHSH and CDR2 is LQKENI.

The chain joins TRBV25-1 to TRBJ2-5; 7 bases fit TRBD1. The CDR3 length is 18 residues. CDR1 is MGHDK, CDR2 SYGVNS, per germline. Losses at the gene ends were 4 bases for V and 5 bases for J; bases not matched to a gene: 19. The CDR3 nucleotides are TGTGCCAGCAGTGCCAGAGCAGGGCTAGGACAGGCCGACGAGACCCAGTACTTC. Translated: CASSARAGLGQADETQYF.

This clone appeared a few times. V usage is TRBV7-2 and J usage is TRBJ1-1, with 8 bases identical to TRBD1. Losses at the gene ends were 1 base for V and 1 base for J; bases not matched to a gene: 2. Germline CDR1 and CDR2: SGHTA and FQGNSA. The length of the CDR3 is 15 residues. CDR3 sequence reads: CASSLGDRRNTEAFF. CDR3 DNA: TGTGCCAGCAGCTTAGGGGACAGGAGGAACACTGAAGCTTTCTTT. Full variable domain (missing parts from reference TRBV7-2 and TRBJ1-1): GAGVSQSPSNKVTEKGKDVELRCDPISGHTALYWYRQSLGQGLEFLIYFQGNSAPDKSGLPSDRFSAERTGGSVSTLTIQRTQQEDSAVYLCASSLGDRRNTEAFFGQGTRLTVV.

This clone showed up just once. The V and J genes are TRBV6-6 and TRBJ1-2, with D perhaps TRBD1 (5 bases). The CDR3 totals 13 residues. Per the germline V gene, CDR1 is MNHNY and CDR2 is SVGAGI (reference sequence). With 4 bases removed from V and 7 bases from J, the gap between germline ends came to 13 bases. The CDR3 here is CASSLRGMSGYTF. The CDR3 coding sequence is TGTGCCAGCAGTTTGCGGGGGATGAGTGGCTACACCTTC.

The V call is TRBV18, the J call TRBJ1-1; 11 bases fit TRBD1. Per germline, CDR1 KGHSH and CDR2 LQKENI. The CDR3 covers 15 residues. V shed 3 bases, J shed 3 bases, and the junction held 3 bases outside the gene matches. The CDR3 loop is CASSPGTGGDTEAFF. The DNA for the CDR3 is TGTGCCAGCTCACCTGGGACAGGGGGTGACACTGAAGCTTTCTTT.

V is TRBV27 and J is TRBJ2-7; the match to TRBD1 covers 9 bases. The CDR3 contains 15 residues. V dropped 6 bases and J dropped 2; count of bases not matched to a gene: 8. Germline lookup yields CDR1 MNHEY and CDR2 SMNVEV (reference sequence). CDR3 in DNA: TGTGCCAGCAGCCCTGCGACAGGGGGACCCTACGAGCAGTACTTC. Its translation: CASSPATGGPYEQYF.

This sequence joins TRBV7-2 and TRBJ2-2, with 9 bases matching TRBD2. The CDR3 length is 15 residues. The V gene end was trimmed by 2 bases and the J gene end by 7 bases; junction bases not matched to a gene: 5. From germline, CDR1 is SGHTA and CDR2 FQGNSA. CDR3 sequence: CASSLLAGQVGELFF. The CDR3 DNA reads TGTGCCAGCAGCTTACTAGCGGGGCAGGTCGGGGAGCTGTTTTTT. The variable domain in full, completed from reference TRBV7-2 and TRBJ2-2, reads GAGVSQSPSNKVTEKGKDVELRCDPISGHTALYWYRQSLGQGLEFLIYFQGNSAPDKSGLPSDRFSAERTGGSVSTLTIQRTQQEDSAVYLCASSLLAGQVGELFFGEGSRLTVL.